The present entry profiles one T cell receptor beta chain with its context. Some clones are missing from TCRdb's copy, which holds only in-frame ones; the method was immunoSEQ multiplex PCR. Counted here are 200,000 to 250,000 clones, 65% to 90% occurring once; the ten biggest clones make up over 4.5%. Germline V gene data show CDR1 as MNHEY and CDR2 as SVGAGI. There are 13 residues in the CDR3. V was cut by 7 bases and J by 4 bases, with 11 bases left in between. This sample stems from a study of blood T cell repertoires in COVID-19. Whole-study context: Samples taken during acute and convalescent COVID-19 were collected in the United States, Italy and Spain.

This TCR was sampled from a man older than 75 with acute or convalescent COVID-19. The genes are TRBV6-5 and TRBJ2-1; tentatively, D is TRBD1 (5 bases). Sequencing used peripheral blood. The chain's CDR3 is CASTSDSYNEQFF. Written as DNA, the CDR3 is TGTGCCAGCACCTCCGACAGTTACAATGAGCAGTTCTTC.